The 7 T cell receptor beta chains listed next were all sequenced from one sample in a study of blood T cells in healthy people across ages. It was with a sample-barcoded 5' primer and a J-beta primer mix that a second PCR of about 7 to 12 cycles was run. TCRdb recomputed calls from the 5' RACE reads with MiXCR, one row per CDR3 protein. The sample yields 800,000 or so distinct CDR3 sequences, roughly 25% seen once. The data also belong to a second study, concerning T cells of mothers and their children.

Sequenced sample: blood. All receptors derive from a boy aged 10-17 years in good health.

This clonotype was found a few times. V and J are TRBV6-4 and TRBJ2-1, with 7 positions matching TRBD2. Germline V gene data show CDR1 as MRHNA and CDR2 as SNTAGT. The CDR3 has 15 residues. Unmatched junction bases numbered 7, after V lost 0 bases and J lost 8 bases. The CDR3 region is CASSDSSGVWDEQFF. As DNA, the CDR3 is TGTGCCAGCAGTGACTCGAGCGGGGTTTGGGATGAGCAGTTCTTC.

Here the CDR3 DNA reads TGTGCCAGCAGCTTCCAGGGTCTAGGAAACACCATATATTTT. Translated: CASSFQGLGNTIYF. The chain carries TRBV7-3 and TRBJ1-3, with D possibly TRBD1 on 5 matching bases. V was shortened by 3 bases and J by 4 bases, with 10 bases between the two germline ends. This CDR3 spans 14 amino acids. CDR1 and CDR2 (germline): SGHTA, FQGTGA.

The rearrangement joins TRBV12-3 or TRBV12-4 to TRBJ1-4, with TRBD1 identical over 7 bases. Trimming removed 5 bases from V and 8 bases from J; junction bases left unmatched: 8. This CDR3 region has 14 residues. CDR3 bases: TGTGCCAGCAGTCAACTCAGGGGGAACGAAAAACTGTTTTTT. It encodes CASSQLRGNEKLFF.

The sample holds a few counts of this clonotype. The gene calls are TRBV28 and TRBJ2-3; TRBD2 agrees at 13 bases. J gave up 1 base and V 5 bases, and 3 bases lay outside the gene matches. The CDR3 covers 16 residues. Germline V CDR1 and CDR2: MDHEN, SYDVKM. The CDR3 spells CASSLGLAGRTDTQYF. The CDR3 DNA follows: TGTGCCAGCAGTCTGGGACTAGCGGGACGCACAGATACGCAGTATTTT.

The chain is built from TRBV7-2 and TRBJ1-1; D remains ambiguous. The CDR3 loop spans 14 amino acids. Germline values: CDR1 SGHTA, CDR2 FQGNSA. With 1 base removed from V and 10 bases from J, the gap between germline ends came to 16 bases. CDR3 region: CASSLDSAFLGAFF. The DNA for the CDR3 is TGTGCCAGCAGCTTAGACAGCGCTTTTCTGGGAGCTTTCTTT.

This chain joins TRBV29-1 and TRBJ2-5, with D unresolved. The V gene lost 6 bases and the J gene lost 5 bases, with 7 bases spanning the gap. Germline values: CDR1 SQVTM, CDR2 ANQGSEA. The CDR3 spans 10 residues. The CDR3 region has the DNA TGCAGCGTATTAGTGGAGACCCAGTACTTC. Amino acids: CSVLVETQYF.

This clonotype was counted a few times. This rearrangement joins TRBV9 to TRBJ1-1, with unresolved D. Per germline, CDR1 SGDLS and CDR2 YYNGEE. Trimming cost V 0 bases and J 4 bases, with 10 bases left between them. The CDR3 spans 14 residues. This CDR3 reads CASSVGGRGTEAFF. The CDR3, as DNA: TGTGCCAGCAGCGTAGGAGGGCGCGGCACTGAAGCTTTCTTT.